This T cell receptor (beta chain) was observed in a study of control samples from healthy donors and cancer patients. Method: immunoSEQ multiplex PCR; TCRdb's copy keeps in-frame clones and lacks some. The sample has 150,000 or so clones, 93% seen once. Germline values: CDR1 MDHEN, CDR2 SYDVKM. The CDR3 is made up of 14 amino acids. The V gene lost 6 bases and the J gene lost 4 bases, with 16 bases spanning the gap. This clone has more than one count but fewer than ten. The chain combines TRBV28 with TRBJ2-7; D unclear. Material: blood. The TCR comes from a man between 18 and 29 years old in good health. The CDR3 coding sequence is TGTGCCAGCAGCTCTGACATGCTCATATACGAGCAGTACTTC. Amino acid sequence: CASSSDMLIYEQYF.